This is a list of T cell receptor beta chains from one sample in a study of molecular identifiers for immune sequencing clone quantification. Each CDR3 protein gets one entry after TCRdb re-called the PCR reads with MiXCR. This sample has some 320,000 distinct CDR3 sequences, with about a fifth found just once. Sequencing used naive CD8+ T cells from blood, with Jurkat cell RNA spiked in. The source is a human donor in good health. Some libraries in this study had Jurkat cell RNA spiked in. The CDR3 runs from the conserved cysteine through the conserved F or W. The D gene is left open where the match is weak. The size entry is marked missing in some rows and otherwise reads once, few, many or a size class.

CASSRYGTSGSPSSHNEQFF	TGTGCCAGCAGCAGATATGGGACTAGCGGGAGCCCTTCCTCCCACAATGAGCAGTTCTTC	TRBV7-6	TRBJ2-1	20	TRBD2	-
CASSLIPQGANTGELFF	TGTGCCAGCAGCCTCATTCCCCAGGGGGCGAACACCGGGGAGCTGTTTTTT	TRBV5-5	TRBJ2-2	17	TRBD1	many
CASSRLRDGSYEQYF	TGCGCCAGCAGCCGTCTCCGGGACGGATCCTACGAGCAGTACTTC	TRBV4-3	TRBJ2-7	15	-	few
CSATSPGLAGVGETQYF	TGCAGTGCTACATCACCGGGACTAGCGGGAGTTGGAGAGACCCAGTACTTC	TRBV20-1	TRBJ2-5	17	TRBD2	many
CSVERAGGGYEQYF	TGCAGCGTTGAGCGCGCAGGGGGCGGATACGAGCAGTACTTC	TRBV29-1	TRBJ2-7	14	TRBD1	many
CASREDSVFTEAFF	TGTGCCAGCAGGGAGGACAGTGTCTTCACTGAAGCTTTCTTT	TRBV2	TRBJ1-1	14	-	many
CASSQESAYEQYF	TGTGCCAGCAGCCAAGAATCTGCCTACGAGCAGTACTTC	TRBV14	TRBJ2-7	13	-	many
CATSRDGVLTGYNEQFF	TGTGCCACCAGCAGAGATGGGGTCCTAACAGGGTACAATGAGCAGTTCTTC	TRBV15	TRBJ2-1	17	-	many
CASSGTSGVTDTQYF	TGTGCCAGCAGCGGGACTAGCGGGGTCACAGATACGCAGTATTTT	TRBV9	TRBJ2-3	15	TRBD2	many
CASSRTGGMNTEAFF	TGTGCCAGCAGCCGGACAGGGGGCATGAACACTGAAGCTTTCTTT	TRBV25-1	TRBJ1-1	15	TRBD1	many
CASSLGSVYSNEQFF	TGTGCCAGCAGCTTAGGTAGTGTTTATAGCAATGAGCAGTTCTTC	TRBV11-2	TRBJ2-1	15	-	-
CASSFFGGGTDTQYF	TGTGCCAGCAGTTTTTTTGGGGGAGGAACAGATACGCAGTATTTT	TRBV27	TRBJ2-3	15	-	many
CASSQERQGKSYGYTF	TGCGCCAGCAGCCAAGAACGGCAGGGGAAGAGCTATGGCTACACCTTC	TRBV4-1	TRBJ1-2	16	-	few
CASSPSGTGSGEQYF	TGTGCCAGCAGTCCTTCCGGGACAGGGAGCGGCGAGCAGTACTTC	TRBV12-3/TRBV12-4	TRBJ2-7	15	TRBD1	many
CASSQPITTGTYEQYF	TGCGCCAGCAGCCAACCCATAACAACAGGAACCTACGAGCAGTACTTC	TRBV4-1	TRBJ2-7	16	-	few
CASSYDAWFRGGDDEQFF	TGTGCCAGCAGTTACGATGCTTGGTTTCGCGGGGGGGACGATGAGCAGTTCTTC	TRBV6-6	TRBJ2-1	18	TRBD2	many
CASSSPLEGEPDTQYF	TGTGCCAGCAGTTCCCCATTGGAGGGGGAGCCAGATACGCAGTATTTT	TRBV6-2/TRBV6-3	TRBJ2-3	16	-	-
CASSPRSGSPYEQYF	TGTGCCAGCAGCCCTAGGTCCGGGAGCCCCTACGAGCAGTACTTC	TRBV27	TRBJ2-7	15	-	-
CASTWTQGSAGELFF	TGTGCCAGCACCTGGACTCAAGGGTCGGCCGGGGAGCTGTTTTTT	TRBV6-2/TRBV6-3	TRBJ2-2	15	-	-
CASSVEAGSSQETQYF	TGTGCCAGCAGCGTAGAGGCAGGGAGTAGCCAAGAGACCCAGTACTTC	TRBV9	TRBJ2-5	16	-	few
CSARDGGLRGAETQYF	TGCAGTGCTAGAGATGGCGGACTGAGAGGGGCGGAGACCCAGTACTTC	TRBV20-1	TRBJ2-5	16	-	few
CASSEWAAYEQYF	TGTGCCAGCAGTGAATGGGCGGCCTACGAGCAGTACTTC	TRBV2	TRBJ2-7	13	-	-
CASSSSLETQYF	TGTGCCAGCAGCTCTTCCCTGGAGACCCAGTACTTC	TRBV7-2	TRBJ2-5	12	-	many
CASSIDFLPLLTNTGELFF	TGTGCCAGTAGTATAGATTTTTTGCCTCTCCTCACGAACACCGGGGAGCTGTTTTTT	TRBV19	TRBJ2-2	19	-	few
CASTNSGGLSTDTQYF	TGTGCCAGCACCAATTCAGGGGGACTTAGCACAGATACGCAGTATTTT	TRBV6-2/TRBV6-3	TRBJ2-3	16	-	-
CASVGVGNTIYF	TGTGCCAGCGTAGGGGTTGGAAACACCATATATTTT	TRBV12-3/TRBV12-4	TRBJ1-3	12	-	few
CASSPGLAGDYEQYF	TGTGCCAGCAGCCCGGGTTTAGCGGGAGACTACGAGCAGTACTTC	TRBV7-9	TRBJ2-7	15	TRBD2	many
CSARATDGYNQPQHF	TGCAGTGCTAGAGCCACGGACGGGTACAATCAGCCCCAGCATTTT	TRBV20-1	TRBJ1-5	15	-	-
CASSLLSVYGYTF	TGTGCCAGCAGCTTATTGTCCGTTTATGGCTACACCTTC	TRBV7-9	TRBJ1-2	13	-	many
CASSNELAEYNEQFF	TGTGCCAGCAGCAACGAACTAGCGGAGTACAATGAGCAGTTCTTC	TRBV7-6	TRBJ2-1	15	TRBD2	many
CASTLGPYNEQFF	TGTGCCAGTACCCTGGGGCCCTACAATGAGCAGTTCTTC	TRBV19	TRBJ2-1	13	-	many
CAWSVETGQETQYF	TGTGCCTGGAGTGTCGAGACAGGGCAAGAGACCCAGTACTTC	TRBV30	TRBJ2-5	14	TRBD1	many
CASSLGTRDGDTQYF	TGTGCCAGCAGCTTAGGGACTAGAGATGGAGATACGCAGTATTTT	TRBV7-9	TRBJ2-3	15	TRBD2	many
CASSLDLDFSGELFF	TGTGCCAGCAGTTTAGATCTGGACTTTTCCGGGGAGCTGTTTTTT	TRBV12-3/TRBV12-4	TRBJ2-2	15	-	few
CASSEERSGEGYEQYF	TGTGCCAGCAGTGAAGAACGGTCAGGGGAGGGATACGAGCAGTACTTC	TRBV6-1	TRBJ2-7	16	-	many
CASSYPDTLNHNEQFF	TGTGCCAGCAGTTACCCGGACACGCTCAACCACAATGAGCAGTTCTTC	TRBV6-2/TRBV6-3	TRBJ2-1	16	-	few
CASSLPRLGAPSDTQYF	TGTGCCAGCAGCTTACCACGCCTGGGGGCACCTTCGGATACGCAGTATTTT	TRBV7-2	TRBJ2-3	17	-	many
CASSIGGSEAFF	TGTGCCAGCAGCATCGGAGGGTCTGAAGCTTTCTTT	TRBV5-6	TRBJ1-1	12	-	few
CSARHSPGDIGSPLHF	TGCAGTGCTAGACATAGCCCCGGGGATATAGGGTCACCCCTCCACTTT	TRBV20-1	TRBJ1-6	16	-	many
CASSLRTGGSTDTQYF	TGTGCCAGCAGCCTCCGAACAGGGGGTAGCACAGATACGCAGTATTTT	TRBV11-2	TRBJ2-3	16	TRBD1	-
CASSQVLSDTQYF	TGTGCCAGCAGCCAAGTTCTCTCAGATACGCAGTATTTT	TRBV4-2	TRBJ2-3	13	-	many
CASSFSLTVAATYEQYF	TGTGCCAGCAGTTTCTCACTTACCGTGGCAGCAACCTACGAGCAGTACTTC	TRBV28	TRBJ2-7	17	-	many
CASSLAGVRTGELFF	TGTGCCAGCAGCTTGGCAGGGGTGAGAACCGGGGAGCTGTTTTTT	TRBV5-6	TRBJ2-2	15	-	many
CAWSSTLISLGWDTQYF	TGTGCCTGGAGTTCTACCCTCATTAGTCTAGGGTGGGATACGCAGTATTTT	TRBV30	TRBJ2-3	17	-	many
CASSPYSSGGSNEQFF	TGTGCCAGCAGCCCATACTCTAGCGGGGGGAGCAATGAGCAGTTCTTC	TRBV6-5	TRBJ2-1	16	TRBD2	few
CAWNPGQGINIQYF	TGTGCCTGGAACCCGGGACAGGGTATAAACATTCAGTACTTC	TRBV30	TRBJ2-4	14	TRBD1	many
CASSYDLLRGQETQYF	TGTGCCAGCAGTTACGATCTACTTCGCGGCCAAGAGACCCAGTACTTC	TRBV6-2/TRBV6-3	TRBJ2-5	16	-	many
CASRYNRTGRWGYTF	TGTGCAAGTCGCTACAACAGGACAGGGCGATGGGGCTACACCTTC	TRBV12-2	TRBJ1-2	15	-	-
CATSDLLADTRYF	TGTGCCACCAGTGATTTGCTAGCAGATACGCGGTATTTT	TRBV24-1	TRBJ2-3	13	-	-